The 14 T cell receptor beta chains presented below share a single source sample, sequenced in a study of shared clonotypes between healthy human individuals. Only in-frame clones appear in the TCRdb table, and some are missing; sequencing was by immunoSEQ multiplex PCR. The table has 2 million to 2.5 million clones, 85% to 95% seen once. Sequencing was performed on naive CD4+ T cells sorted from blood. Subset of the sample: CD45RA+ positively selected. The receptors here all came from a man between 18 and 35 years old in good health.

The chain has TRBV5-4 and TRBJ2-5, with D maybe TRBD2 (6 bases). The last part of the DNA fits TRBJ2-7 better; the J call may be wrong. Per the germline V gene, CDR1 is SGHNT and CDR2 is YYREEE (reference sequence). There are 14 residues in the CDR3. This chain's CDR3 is CASSRGTDSYEQYF. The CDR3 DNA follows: TGTGCCAGCAGCCGGGGGACGGACTCCTACGAGCAGTACTTC.

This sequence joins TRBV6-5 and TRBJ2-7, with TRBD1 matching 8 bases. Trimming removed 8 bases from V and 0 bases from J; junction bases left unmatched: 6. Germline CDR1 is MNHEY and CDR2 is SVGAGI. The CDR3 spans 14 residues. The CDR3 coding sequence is TGTGCCAGCGGAGGACAGGGCGTCTCCTACGAGCAGTACTTC. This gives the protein CASGGQGVSYEQYF.

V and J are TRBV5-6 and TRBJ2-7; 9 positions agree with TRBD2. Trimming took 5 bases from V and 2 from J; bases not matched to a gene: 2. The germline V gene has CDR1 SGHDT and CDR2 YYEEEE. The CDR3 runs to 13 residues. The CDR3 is CASRRLAAYEQYF. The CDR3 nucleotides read TGTGCCAGCAGGCGACTAGCGGCCTACGAGCAGTACTTC.

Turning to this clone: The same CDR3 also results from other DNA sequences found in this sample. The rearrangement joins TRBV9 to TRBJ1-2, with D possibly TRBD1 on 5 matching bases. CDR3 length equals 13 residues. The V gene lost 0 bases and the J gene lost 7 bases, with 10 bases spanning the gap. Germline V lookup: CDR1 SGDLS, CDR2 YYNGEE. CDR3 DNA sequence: TGTGCCAGCAGCGTAGTGGGGGGTAGTGGCTACACCTTC. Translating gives CASSVVGGSGYTF.

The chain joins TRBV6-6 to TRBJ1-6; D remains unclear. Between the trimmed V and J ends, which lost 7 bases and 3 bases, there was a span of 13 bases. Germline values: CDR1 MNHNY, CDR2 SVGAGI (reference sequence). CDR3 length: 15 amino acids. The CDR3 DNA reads TGTGCCAGCACTCCAGGAAGCGTCTATAATTCACCCCTCCACTTT. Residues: CASTPGSVYNSPLHF.

This CDR3 is CASSLAGVHEQFF. Written as DNA, the CDR3 is TGTGCCAGCAGCTTAGCAGGGGTCCATGAGCAGTTCTTC. The V and J genes are TRBV7-2 and TRBJ2-1; tentatively, D is TRBD1 (5 bases). The CDR3 covers 13 residues. The V end was cut by 0 bases, the J end by 8 bases, with 8 bases between. Germline loops: CDR1 SGHTA, CDR2 FQGNSA. The full variable domain, with the rest looked up from reference TRBV7-2 and TRBJ2-1, is GAGVSQSPSNKVTEKGKDVELRCDPISGHTALYWYRQSLGQGLEFLIYFQGNSAPDKSGLPSDRFSAERTGGSVSTLTIQRTQQEDSAVYLCASSLAGVHEQFFGPGTRLTVL.

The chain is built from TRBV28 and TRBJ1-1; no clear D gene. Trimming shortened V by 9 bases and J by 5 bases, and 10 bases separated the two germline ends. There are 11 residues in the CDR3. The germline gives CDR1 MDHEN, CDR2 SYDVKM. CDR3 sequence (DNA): TGTGCCAGTATGAGGGAGACTGAAGCTTTCTTT. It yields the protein CASMRETEAFF.

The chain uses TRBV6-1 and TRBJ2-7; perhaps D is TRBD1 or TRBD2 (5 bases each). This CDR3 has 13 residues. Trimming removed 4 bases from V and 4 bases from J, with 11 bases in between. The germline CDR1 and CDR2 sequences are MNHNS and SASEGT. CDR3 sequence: CASSVGTQYEQYF. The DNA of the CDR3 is TGTGCCAGCAGTGTCGGGACCCAGTACGAGCAGTACTTC.

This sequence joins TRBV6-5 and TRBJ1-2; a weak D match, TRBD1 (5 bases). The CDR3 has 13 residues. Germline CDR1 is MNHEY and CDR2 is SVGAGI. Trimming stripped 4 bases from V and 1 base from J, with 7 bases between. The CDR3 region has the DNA TGTGCCAGCAGTTCAGGGTTTAACTATGGCTACACCTTC. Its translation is CASSSGFNYGYTF.

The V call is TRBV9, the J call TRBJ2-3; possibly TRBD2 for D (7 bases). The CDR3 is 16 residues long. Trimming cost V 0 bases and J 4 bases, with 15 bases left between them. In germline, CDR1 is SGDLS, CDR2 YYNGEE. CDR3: CASSVVGGAIADTQYF. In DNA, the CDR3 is TGTGCCAGCAGCGTAGTAGGGGGGGCAATAGCAGATACGCAGTATTTT.

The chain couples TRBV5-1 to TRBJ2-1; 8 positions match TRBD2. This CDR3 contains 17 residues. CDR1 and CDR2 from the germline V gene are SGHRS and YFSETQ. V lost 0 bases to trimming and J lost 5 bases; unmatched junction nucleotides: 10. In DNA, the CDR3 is TGCGCCAGCAGCTTGGCGGGGGGGACTGTCCCTAACAATGAGCAGTTCTTC. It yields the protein CASSLAGGTVPNNEQFF.

The chain's CDR3 is CASSEDRVYEQYF. The CDR3 nucleotides read TGTGCCAGCAGCGAGGACAGGGTCTACGAGCAGTACTTC. The chain has TRBV9 and TRBJ2-7; 8 bases fit TRBD1. The CDR3 sequence is 13 residues long. V dropped 3 bases and J dropped 3; count of bases not matched to a gene: 2. Germline values: CDR1 SGDLS, CDR2 YYNGEE.

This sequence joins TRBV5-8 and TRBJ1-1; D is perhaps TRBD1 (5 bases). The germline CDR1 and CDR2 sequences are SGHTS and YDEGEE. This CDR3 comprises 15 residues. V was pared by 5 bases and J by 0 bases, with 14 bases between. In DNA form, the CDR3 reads TGTGCCAGCAGTCGAACCCCACAGGTGAACACTGAAGCTTTCTTT. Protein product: CASSRTPQVNTEAFF. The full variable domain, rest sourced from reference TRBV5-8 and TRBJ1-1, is EAGVTQSPTHLIKTRGQQATLRCSPISGHTSVYWYQQALGLGLQFLLWYDEGEERNRGNFPPRFSGRQFPNYSSELNVNALELEDSALYLCASSRTPQVNTEAFFGQGTRLTVV.

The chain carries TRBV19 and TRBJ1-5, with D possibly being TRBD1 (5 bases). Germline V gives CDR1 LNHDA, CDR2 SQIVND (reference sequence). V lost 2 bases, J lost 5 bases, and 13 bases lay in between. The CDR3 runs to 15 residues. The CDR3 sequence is CASSILGVVDQPQHF. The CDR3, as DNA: TGTGCCAGTAGTATATTGGGGGTTGTAGATCAGCCCCAGCATTTT.